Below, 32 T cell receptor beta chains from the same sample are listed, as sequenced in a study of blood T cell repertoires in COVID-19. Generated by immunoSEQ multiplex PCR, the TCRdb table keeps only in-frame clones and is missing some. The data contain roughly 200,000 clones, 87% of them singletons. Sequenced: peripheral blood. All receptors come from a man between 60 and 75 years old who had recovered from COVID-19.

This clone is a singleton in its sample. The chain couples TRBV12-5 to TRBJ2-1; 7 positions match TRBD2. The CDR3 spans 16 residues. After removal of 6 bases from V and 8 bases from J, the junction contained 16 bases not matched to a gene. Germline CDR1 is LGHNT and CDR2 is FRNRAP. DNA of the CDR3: TGTGCTAGTGGCTCCAACCCCGCGGGGGAGACCTATGAGCAGTTCTTC. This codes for CASGSNPAGETYEQFF.

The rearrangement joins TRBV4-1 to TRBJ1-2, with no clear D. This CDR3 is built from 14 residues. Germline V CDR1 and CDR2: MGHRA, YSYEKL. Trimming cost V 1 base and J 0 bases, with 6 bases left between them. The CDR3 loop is CASSQVATNYGYTF. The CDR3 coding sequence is TGCGCCAGCAGCCAAGTGGCCACTAACTATGGCTACACCTTC.

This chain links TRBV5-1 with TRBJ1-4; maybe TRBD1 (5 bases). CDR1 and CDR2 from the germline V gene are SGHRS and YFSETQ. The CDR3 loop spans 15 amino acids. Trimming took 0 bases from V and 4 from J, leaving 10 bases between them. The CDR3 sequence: CASSLAQRGNEKLFF. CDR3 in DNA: TGCGCCAGCAGCTTGGCCCAAAGGGGTAATGAAAAACTGTTTTTT.

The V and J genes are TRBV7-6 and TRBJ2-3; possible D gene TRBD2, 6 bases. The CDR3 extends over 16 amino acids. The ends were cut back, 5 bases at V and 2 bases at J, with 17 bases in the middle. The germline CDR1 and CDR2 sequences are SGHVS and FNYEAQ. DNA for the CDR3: TGTGCCAGCAGCCCGCTAGGGGCGGGGTTCACAGATACGCAGTATTTT. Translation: CASSPLGAGFTDTQYF.

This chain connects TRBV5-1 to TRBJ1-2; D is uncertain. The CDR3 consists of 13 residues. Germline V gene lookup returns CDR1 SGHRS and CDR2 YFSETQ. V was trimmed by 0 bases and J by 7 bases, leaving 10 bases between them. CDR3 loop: CASSLGEVSGYTF. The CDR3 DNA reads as TGCGCCAGCAGCTTGGGTGAGGTCAGTGGCTACACCTTC.

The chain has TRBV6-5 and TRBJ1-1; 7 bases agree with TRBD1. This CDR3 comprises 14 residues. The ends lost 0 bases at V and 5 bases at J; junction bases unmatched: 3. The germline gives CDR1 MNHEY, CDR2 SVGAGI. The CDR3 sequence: CASSYSGQVTEAFF. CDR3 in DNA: TGTGCCAGCAGTTACTCAGGACAGGTTACTGAAGCTTTCTTT.

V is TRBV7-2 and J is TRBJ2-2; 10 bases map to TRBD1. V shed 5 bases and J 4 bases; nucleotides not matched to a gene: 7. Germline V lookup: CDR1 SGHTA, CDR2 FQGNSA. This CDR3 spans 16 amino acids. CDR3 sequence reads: CASSIGGTGATGELFF. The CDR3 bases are TGTGCCAGCAGCATCGGCGGGACAGGGGCCACCGGGGAGCTGTTTTTT.

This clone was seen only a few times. Here the CDR3 DNA reads TGTGCCAGCAGCCCAGACAGGCCCTACGAGCAGTACTTC. Protein: CASSPDRPYEQYF. The gene calls are TRBV9 and TRBJ2-7, with D perhaps TRBD1 (6 bases). Germline V gene data show CDR1 as SGDLS and CDR2 as YYNGEE. There are 13 residues in the CDR3. Trimming took 4 bases from V and 2 from J, leaving 10 bases between them.

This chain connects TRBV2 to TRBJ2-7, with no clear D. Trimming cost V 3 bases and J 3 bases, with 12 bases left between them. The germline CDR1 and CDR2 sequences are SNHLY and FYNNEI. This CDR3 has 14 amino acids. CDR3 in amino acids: CASSERPSNYEQYF. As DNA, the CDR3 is TGTGCCAGCAGTGAGAGGCCGAGCAACTACGAGCAGTACTTC.

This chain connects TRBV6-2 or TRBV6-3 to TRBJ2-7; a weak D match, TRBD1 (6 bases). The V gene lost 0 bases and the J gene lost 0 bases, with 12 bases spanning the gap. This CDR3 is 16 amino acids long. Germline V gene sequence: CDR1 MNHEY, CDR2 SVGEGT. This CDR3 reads CASSYSRTVISYEQYF. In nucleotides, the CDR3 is TGTGCCAGCAGTTACTCACGGACAGTTATCTCCTACGAGCAGTACTTC.

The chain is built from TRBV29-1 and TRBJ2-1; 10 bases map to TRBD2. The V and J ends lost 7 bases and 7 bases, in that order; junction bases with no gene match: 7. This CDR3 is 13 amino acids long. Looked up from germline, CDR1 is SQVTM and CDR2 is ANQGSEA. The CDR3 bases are TGCAGCGAGAGCGGGGGGGCTTCAAATGAGCAGTTCTTC. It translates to CSESGGASNEQFF.

The DNA of the CDR3 is TGTGCCAGCAGCTTATCCGGGTTAGCGGGGGGGCCAACAGATACGCAGTATTTT. Translating gives CASSLSGLAGGPTDTQYF. The chain employs TRBV13 and TRBJ2-3, with 11 bases lining up with TRBD2. V shed 2 bases and J 3 bases; nucleotides not matched to a gene: 10. The germline gives CDR1 PRHDT, CDR2 FYEKMQ (reference sequence). This CDR3 spans 18 amino acids.

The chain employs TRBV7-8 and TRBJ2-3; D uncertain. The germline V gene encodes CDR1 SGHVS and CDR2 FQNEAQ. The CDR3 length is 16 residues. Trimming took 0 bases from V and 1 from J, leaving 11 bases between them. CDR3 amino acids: CASSLAWAVGTDTQYF. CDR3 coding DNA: TGTGCCAGCAGCTTAGCCTGGGCTGTCGGCACAGATACGCAGTATTTT.

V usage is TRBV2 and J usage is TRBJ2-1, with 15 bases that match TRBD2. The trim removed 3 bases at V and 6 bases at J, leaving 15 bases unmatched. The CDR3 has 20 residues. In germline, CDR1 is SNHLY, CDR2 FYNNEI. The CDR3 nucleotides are TGTGCCAGCAGTGACCCCTCGGAAGGGGGGACTAGCGGGAGGCTCAATGAGCAGTTCTTC. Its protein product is CASSDPSEGGTSGRLNEQFF.

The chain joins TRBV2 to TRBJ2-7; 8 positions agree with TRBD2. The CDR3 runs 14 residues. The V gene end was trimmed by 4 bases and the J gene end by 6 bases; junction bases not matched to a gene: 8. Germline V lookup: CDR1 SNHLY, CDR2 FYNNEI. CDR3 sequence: CASSGLALTGEQYF. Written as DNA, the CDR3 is TGTGCCAGCAGTGGACTAGCGCTTACTGGCGAGCAGTACTTC. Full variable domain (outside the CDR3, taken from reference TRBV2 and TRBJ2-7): EPEVTQTPSHQVTQMGQEVILRCVPISNHLYFYWYRQILGQKVEFLVSFYNNEISEKSEIFDDQFSVERPDGSNFTLKIRSTKLEDSAMYFCASSGLALTGEQYFGPGTRLTVT.

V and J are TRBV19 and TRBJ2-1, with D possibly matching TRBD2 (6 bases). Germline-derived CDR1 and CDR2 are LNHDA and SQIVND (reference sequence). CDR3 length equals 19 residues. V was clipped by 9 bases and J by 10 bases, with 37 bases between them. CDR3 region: CARGRGFFQIRERRGEQFF. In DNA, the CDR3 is TGTGCCAGGGGAAGAGGGTTTTTCCAGATACGGGAGCGGCGGGGCGAGCAGTTCTTC.

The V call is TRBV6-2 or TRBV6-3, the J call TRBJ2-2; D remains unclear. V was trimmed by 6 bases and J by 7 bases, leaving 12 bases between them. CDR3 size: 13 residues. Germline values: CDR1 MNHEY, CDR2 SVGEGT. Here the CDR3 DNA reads TGTGCCAGCAGCTCTCAGGTGCACGGGGAGCTGTTTTTT. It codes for CASSSQVHGELFF.

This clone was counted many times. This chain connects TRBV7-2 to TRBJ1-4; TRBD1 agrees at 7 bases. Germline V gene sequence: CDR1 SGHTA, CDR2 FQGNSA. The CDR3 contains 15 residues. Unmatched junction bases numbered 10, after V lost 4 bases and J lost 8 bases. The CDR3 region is CASSSLQGFDEKLFF. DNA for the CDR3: TGTGCCAGCAGCTCACTACAGGGGTTCGACGAAAAACTGTTTTTT.

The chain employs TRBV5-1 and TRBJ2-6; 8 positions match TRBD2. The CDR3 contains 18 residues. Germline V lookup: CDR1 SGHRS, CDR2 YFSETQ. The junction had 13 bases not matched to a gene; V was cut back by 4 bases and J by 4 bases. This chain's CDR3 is CASSLVTGGAAGANVLTF. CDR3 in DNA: TGCGCCAGCAGCCTTGTGACCGGGGGGGCGGCAGGGGCCAACGTCCTGACTTTC.

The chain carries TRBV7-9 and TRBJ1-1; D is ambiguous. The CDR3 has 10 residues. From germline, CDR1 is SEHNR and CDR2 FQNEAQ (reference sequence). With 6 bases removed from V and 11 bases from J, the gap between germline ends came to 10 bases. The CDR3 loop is CASSNTNAFF. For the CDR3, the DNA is TGTGCCAGCAGTAACACGAACGCTTTCTTT.

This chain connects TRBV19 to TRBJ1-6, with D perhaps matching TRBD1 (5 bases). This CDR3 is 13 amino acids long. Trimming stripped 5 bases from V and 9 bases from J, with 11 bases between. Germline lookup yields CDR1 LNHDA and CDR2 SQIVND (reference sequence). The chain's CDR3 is CASSSAGFSPLHF. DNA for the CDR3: TGTGCCAGTAGTTCGGCAGGGTTTTCACCCCTCCACTTT.

DNA of the CDR3: TGTGCAGCAGTCCCAGGACAGGGGGCTTATGAAAAACTGTTTTTT. Encoded protein: CAAVPGQGAYEKLFF. The rearrangement joins TRBV6-4 to TRBJ1-4, with 11 bases matching TRBD1. The V gene's germline CDR1 is MRHNA and CDR2 SNTAGT. The CDR3 is 15 residues long.

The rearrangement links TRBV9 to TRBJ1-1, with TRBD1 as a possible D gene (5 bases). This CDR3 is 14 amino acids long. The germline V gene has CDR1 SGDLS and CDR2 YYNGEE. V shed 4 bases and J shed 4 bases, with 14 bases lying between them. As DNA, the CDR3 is TGTGCCAGCAGCTCGGCGGGGGTTAGCACTGAAGCTTTCTTT. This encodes CASSSAGVSTEAFF.

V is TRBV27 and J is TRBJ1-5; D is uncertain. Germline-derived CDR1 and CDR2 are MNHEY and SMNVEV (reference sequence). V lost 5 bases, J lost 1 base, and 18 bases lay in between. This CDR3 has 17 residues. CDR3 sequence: CASSPYSAAGSNQPQHF. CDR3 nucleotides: TGTGCCAGCAGTCCATATTCTGCGGCGGGGAGCAATCAGCCCCAGCATTTT.

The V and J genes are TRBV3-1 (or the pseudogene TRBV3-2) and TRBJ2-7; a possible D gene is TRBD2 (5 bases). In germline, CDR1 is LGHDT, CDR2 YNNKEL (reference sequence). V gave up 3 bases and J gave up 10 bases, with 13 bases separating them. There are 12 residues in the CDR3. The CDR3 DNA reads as TGTGCCAGCAGCCAGGGTCGTGGGAGACAGTACTTC. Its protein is CASSQGRGRQYF.

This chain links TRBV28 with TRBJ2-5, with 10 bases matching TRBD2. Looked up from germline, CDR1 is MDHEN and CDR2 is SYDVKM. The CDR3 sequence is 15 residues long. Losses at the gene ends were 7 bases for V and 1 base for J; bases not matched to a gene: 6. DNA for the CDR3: TGTGCCAGCATTGGGCTAGCGGGAGCCCAAGAGACCCAGTACTTC. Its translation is CASIGLAGAQETQYF.

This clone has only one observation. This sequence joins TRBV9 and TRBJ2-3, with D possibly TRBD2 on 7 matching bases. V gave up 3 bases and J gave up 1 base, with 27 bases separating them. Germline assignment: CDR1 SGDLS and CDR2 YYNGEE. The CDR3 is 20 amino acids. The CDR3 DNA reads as TGTGCCAGCAGCGAGGGGGAGGGTCTTCCTTGGTCGGGGCGCACAGATACGCAGTATTTT. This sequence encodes CASSEGEGLPWSGRTDTQYF.

The CDR3 bases are TGTGCCAGCAGCTTTGGGGGGAAGGAGACCCAGTACTTC. It specifies CASSFGGKETQYF. The chain joins TRBV11-1 to TRBJ2-5; D is perhaps TRBD2 (6 bases). This CDR3 spans 13 amino acids. V shed 3 bases and J shed 5 bases, with 10 bases lying between them. Germline V gene data show CDR1 as SGHAT and CDR2 as FQDESV (reference sequence).

CDR3 sequence reads: CASSIRGGYTF. As DNA, the CDR3 is TGTGCCAGTAGTATCAGAGGGGGCTACACCTTC. The V and J genes are TRBV19 and TRBJ1-2; no reliable D call. With 3 bases removed from V and 8 bases from J, the gap between germline ends came to 7 bases. From germline, CDR1 is LNHDA and CDR2 SQIVND (reference sequence). The length of the CDR3 is 11 residues.

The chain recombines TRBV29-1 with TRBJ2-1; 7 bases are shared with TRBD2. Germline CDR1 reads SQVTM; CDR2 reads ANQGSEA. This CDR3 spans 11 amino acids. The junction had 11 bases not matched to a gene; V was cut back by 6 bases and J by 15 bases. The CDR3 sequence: CSVWGGSGRFF. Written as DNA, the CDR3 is TGCAGCGTGTGGGGGGGGAGTGGTCGGTTCTTC.

CDR3 nucleotides: TGTGCCAGCAGCCGATCTAGCGGGAGGGAGTATGAGCAGTTCTTC. It is translated as CASSRSSGREYEQFF. V usage is TRBV5-5 and J usage is TRBJ2-1; TRBD2 aligns across 12 bases. Germline loops: CDR1 SGHKS, CDR2 YYEKEE (reference sequence). The CDR3 runs 15 residues. The trim removed 4 bases at V and 8 bases at J, leaving 7 bases unmatched.

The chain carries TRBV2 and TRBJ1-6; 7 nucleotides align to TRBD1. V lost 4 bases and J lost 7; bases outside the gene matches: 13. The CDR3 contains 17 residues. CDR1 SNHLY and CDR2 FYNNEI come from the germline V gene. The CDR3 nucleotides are TGTGCCAGCAGTGCTTCTAAGAACAGGGGCTTAAATTCACCCCTCCACTTT. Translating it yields CASSASKNRGLNSPLHF.